This T cell receptor (beta chain) came from a study of blood T cell repertoires in COVID-19. At the level of the study: Nucleic acid was either cDNA or gDNA, and it came from T cells, B-cell-depleted T cells, or PBMCs.

The CDR3 length is 17 residues. CDR1 SGHRS and CDR2 YFSETQ come from the germline V gene. V lost 0 bases and J lost 0, with 13 bases in between. In the authors' methods: Reference gene primer amplification in the assay estimated nucleated cell counts. Produced via immunoSEQ multiplex PCR; TCRdb's table is partial and in-frame only. The V and J calls and clone size come from that table; D and trimming were worked out from the DNA. The sample lists 55,000 to 65,000 clones; approximately 82% were seen once. The specimen sequenced was peripheral blood. This TCR was sampled from a man between 60 and 75 years old with acute or convalescent COVID-19. J is TRBJ2-1 and V is TRBV5-1; D remains unclear. CDR3: CASSLDPLESSYNEQFF. The DNA of the CDR3 is TGCGCCAGCAGCTTGGATCCCCTAGAGAGCTCCTACAATGAGCAGTTCTTC.